This T cell receptor beta chain was captured by sequencing in a study of T cell repertoires in cytomegalovirus infection. A single record per CDR3 protein comes from TCRdb applying MiXCR to the reads. The sample lists 400,000 or so distinct CDR3 sequences; approximately 31% were seen once. Germline V gives CDR1 SEHNR, CDR2 FQNEAQ (reference sequence). Trimming stripped 5 bases from V and 5 bases from J, with 16 bases between. This CDR3 region has 15 residues. The material sequenced was PBMCs. The V call is TRBV7-9, the J call TRBJ2-1; D may be TRBD1 or TRBD2 (7 bases each). This TCR came from a human donor in good health (CMV status not recorded). Some clones in this sample may be carry-over from other donors' samples. CDR3 bases: TGTGCCAGCAGCCACCAGGGGGGGGAAAACAATGAGCAGTTCTTC. It encodes CASSHQGGENNEQFF.